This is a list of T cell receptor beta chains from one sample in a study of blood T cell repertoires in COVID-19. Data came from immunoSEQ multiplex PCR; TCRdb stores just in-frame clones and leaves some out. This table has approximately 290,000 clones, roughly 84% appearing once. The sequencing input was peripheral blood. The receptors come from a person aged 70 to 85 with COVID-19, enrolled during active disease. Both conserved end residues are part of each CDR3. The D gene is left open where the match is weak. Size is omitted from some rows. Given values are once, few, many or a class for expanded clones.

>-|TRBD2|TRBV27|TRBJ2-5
TGTGCCAGCAGTTCTCCGGGGGGCCAAGAGACCCAGTACTTC
CASSSPGGQETQYF
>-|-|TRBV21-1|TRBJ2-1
TGTGCCAGCAGCAGGAAGCCGTCTACTAAGGACAATGAGCAGTTCTTC
CASSRKPSTKDNEQFF
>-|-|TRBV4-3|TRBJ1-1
TGCGCCAGCAGCCAAGACCGGGCAGGGACAATCCTATCCACTGAAGCTTTCTTT
CASSQDRAGTILSTEAFF
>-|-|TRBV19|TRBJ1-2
TGTGCCAGTAGTATGGGGGAATTCAGGGGTTACGGTGGCTACACCTTC
CASSMGEFRGYGGYTF
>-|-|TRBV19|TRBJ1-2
TGTGCCAGTAGTATTATGGCTCGGACAGACTATGGCTACACCTTC
CASSIMARTDYGYTF
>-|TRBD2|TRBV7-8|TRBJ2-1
TGTGCCAGCAGCTTAGGTAGCGGGAGACTCTTTGAGCAGTTCTTC
CASSLGSGRLFEQFF
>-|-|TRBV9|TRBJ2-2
TGTGCCAGCAGCGCGGGACTGAACACCGGGGAGCTGTTTTTT
CASSAGLNTGELFF
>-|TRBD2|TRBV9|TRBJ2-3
TGTGCCAGCAGCGTAGTAGCGGGAGGAGGGGATACGCAGTATTTT
CASSVVAGGGDTQYF
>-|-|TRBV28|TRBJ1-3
TGTGCCAGCACCGATGGGGGCTACTCTGGAAACACCATATATTTT
CASTDGGYSGNTIYF
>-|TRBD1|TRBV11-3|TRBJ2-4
TGTGCCAGCAGCTTGGGACAGGGAAACATTCAGTACTTC
CASSLGQGNIQYF
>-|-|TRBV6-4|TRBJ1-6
TGTGCCAGCAGTGGCGTGGTTTCGGATTCACCCCTCCACTTT
CASSGVVSDSPLHF
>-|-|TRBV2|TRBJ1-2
TGTGCCAGCAGTGCCTCCAGGATAGCTAACTATGGCTACACCTTC
CASSASRIANYGYTF
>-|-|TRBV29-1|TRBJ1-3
TGCAGCGTTGAAGAACGCAGGGCTGGAAACACCATATATTTT
CSVEERRAGNTIYF
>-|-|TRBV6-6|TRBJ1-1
TGTGCCAGCACCAGGGAAGTAGGGACTGAAGCTTTCTTT
CASTREVGTEAFF
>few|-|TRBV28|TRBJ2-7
TGTGCCAGCACCAACGCAGGGCACTACGAGCAGTACTTC
CASTNAGHYEQYF
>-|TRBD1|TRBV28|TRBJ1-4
TGTGCCAGCAGTCGAGCCGGGACAGGGGTACTGTTTTTT
CASSRAGTGVLFF
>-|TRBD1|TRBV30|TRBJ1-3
TGTGCCTGGAAATCGACAGGGAGCACCATATATTTT
CAWKSTGSTIYF
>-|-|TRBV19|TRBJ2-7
TGTGCCAGTAGTATAGGCGGGTCCGAGCAGTACTTC
CASSIGGSEQYF
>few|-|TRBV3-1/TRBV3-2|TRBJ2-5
TGTGCCAGCAGCTCAGAGAGACGGGGGCAAGAGACCCAGTACTTC
CASSSERRGQETQYF
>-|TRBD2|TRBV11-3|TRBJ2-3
TGTGCCAGCAGCACACCGGCGGGAGGGGATACGCAGTATTTT
CASSTPAGGDTQYF
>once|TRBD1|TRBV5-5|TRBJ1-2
TGTGCCAGCAGCCACGCAGGGGGCAAGAGCTATGGCTACACCTTC
CASSHAGGKSYGYTF
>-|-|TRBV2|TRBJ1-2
TGTGCCAGAAACCCCCAGGGGTTCAATACTGGCTACACCTTC
CARNPQGFNTGYTF
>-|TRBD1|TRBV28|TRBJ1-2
TGTGCCAGCAGTGCAGACAGGGGGTACTCCTACACCTTC
CASSADRGYSYTF
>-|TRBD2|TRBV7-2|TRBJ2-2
TGTGCCAGCAGCCCAAATAGCGGGAGGTATACCGGGGAGCTGTTTTTT
CASSPNSGRYTGELFF
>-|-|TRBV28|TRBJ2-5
TGTGCCAGCAGTCCACAGGGATTAGAGACCCAGTACTTC
CASSPQGLETQYF
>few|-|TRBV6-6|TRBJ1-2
TGTGCCAGCAATCGAGGCGGCAGCCCAATCTATGGCTACACCTTC
CASNRGGSPIYGYTF
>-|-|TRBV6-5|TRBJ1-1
TGTGCCAGCAGTTACTCGCTGGGGGCCACTGAAGCTTTCTTT
CASSYSLGATEAFF
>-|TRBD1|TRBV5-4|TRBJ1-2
TGTGCCAGCAGCGAACAGGGGGCAGGGAGCTATGGCTACACCTTC
CASSEQGAGSYGYTF
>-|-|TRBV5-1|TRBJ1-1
TGCGCCAGCAGCACCTACAGAAACACTGAAGCTTTCTTT
CASSTYRNTEAFF
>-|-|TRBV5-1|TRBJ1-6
TGCGCCAGCAGCTTTGCTCAGGGAAATTCACCCCTCCACTTT
CASSFAQGNSPLHF
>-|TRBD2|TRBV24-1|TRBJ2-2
TGTGCCACCAGTGAAGCGGGACTAGTCTCCGGGGAGCTGTTTTTT
CATSEAGLVSGELFF
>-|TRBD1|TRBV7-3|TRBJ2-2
TGTGCCAGCAGCTTGACAGGGACGAACACCGGGGAGCTGTTTTTT
CASSLTGTNTGELFF
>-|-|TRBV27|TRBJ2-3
TGTGCCAGTTCCAACCCTGTGATCGGAGATACGCAGTATTTT
CASSNPVIGDTQYF
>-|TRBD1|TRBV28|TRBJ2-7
TGTGCCAGCAGACAAAGGGGGCTCAACGAGCAGTACTTC
CASRQRGLNEQYF